A selection of T cell receptor beta chains follows, all from one sample in a study of T cells in localized non-small cell lung cancer. Produced via immunoSEQ multiplex PCR; TCRdb's table is partial and in-frame only. The profile covers 2,500 to 3,000 clones, with approximately 22% appearing a single time and approximately 19% taken by the ten largest. The sample consisted of lung tumor tissue, taken before any cancer treatment. The receptors originated from a woman between 35 and 75 years old with stage I lung adenocarcinoma. Each CDR3 is given with its conserved first and last residue. D genes are given only for firm matches. Size is stated for part of the rows, as once, few or many counts, or as a class when the clone is expanded.

d_call,j_call,v_call,clone_size,cdr3_aa,cdr3_nt
TRBD1,TRBJ1-2,TRBV4-3,.,CASSQPGQGRYGYTF,TGCGCCAGCAGCCAACCGGGACAGGGTCGCTATGGCTACACCTTC
TRBD1,TRBJ1-2,TRBV6-8,few,CASYLRGDYGYTF,TGTGCCAGCTATCTCAGGGGGGACTATGGCTACACCTTC
TRBD1,TRBJ1-1,TRBV11-3,.,CASRTGIQGAGTEAFF,TGTGCCAGCAGGACAGGGATTCAGGGGGCGGGCACTGAAGCTTTCTTT
TRBD1,TRBJ2-1,TRBV29-1,.,CSVLPGQGANEQFF,TGCAGCGTTCTACCGGGACAGGGGGCCAATGAGCAGTTCTTC
TRBD1,TRBJ1-2,TRBV5-1,few,CASSLGTVHYGYTF,TGCGCCAGCAGCTTAGGGACAGTACACTATGGCTACACCTTC
.,TRBJ1-5,TRBV10-3,.,CAISGGTGNQPQHF,TGTGCCATCAGTGGGGGAACAGGCAATCAGCCCCAGCATTTT
.,TRBJ1-2,TRBV6-8,few,CASSASPERGYTF,TGTGCCAGCAGTGCGTCTCCGGAGCGAGGCTACACCTTC
TRBD1,TRBJ1-1,TRBV19,few,CASSMGQGWTEAFF,TGTGCCAGTAGTATGGGACAGGGGTGGACTGAAGCTTTCTTT
TRBD1,TRBJ1-2,TRBV6-8,few,CASSFRTGGSGYTF,TGTGCCAGCAGTTTTCGGACAGGGGGGTCTGGCTACACCTTC
TRBD1,TRBJ1-6,TRBV29-1,few,CSVRQGSNSPLHF,TGCAGCGTCCGACAGGGTAGCAATTCACCCCTCCACTTT
.,TRBJ1-2,TRBV4-1,.,CASSQEKAYVGYTF,TGCGCCAGCAGCCAAGAAAAAGCCTACGTTGGCTACACCTTC
TRBD2,TRBJ2-3,TRBV6-8,.,CASTSGDYPLTDTQYF,TGTGCCAGCACCTCTGGGGACTATCCCCTCACAGATACGCAGTATTTT
TRBD2,TRBJ2-7,TRBV19,.,CASSSSGGSYEQYF,TGTGCCAGTAGTAGCAGCGGGGGCTCCTACGAGCAGTACTTC
TRBD1,TRBJ1-2,TRBV18,.,CASSSGTGYYGYTF,TGTGCCAGCTCATCCGGGACAGGGTACTATGGCTACACCTTC
.,TRBJ1-6,TRBV11-3,few,CASSLETAVFVLHF,TGTGCCAGCAGCTTAGAAACGGCGGTCTTTGTCCTCCACTTT
.,TRBJ1-3,TRBV6-8,.,CASSYSGGSGNTIYF,TGTGCCAGCAGTTACTCGGGGGGCTCTGGAAACACCATATATTTT
.,TRBJ1-2,TRBV9,.,CASSVGQTIGYTF,TGTGCCAGCAGCGTAGGGCAGACAATAGGCTACACCTTC
.,TRBJ2-3,TRBV9,medium-sized,CASSEAVVATDTQYF,TGTGCCAGCAGTGAAGCCGTGGTAGCCACAGATACGCAGTATTTT
TRBD1,TRBJ1-2,TRBV6-1,few,CASSEAFAGGGYTF,TGTGCCAGCAGTGAAGCATTTGCAGGGGGCGGCTACACCTTC
.,TRBJ1-6,TRBV9,medium-sized,CASSVGGENSPLHF,TGTGCCAGCAGCGTAGGGGGGGAAAATTCACCCCTCCACTTT
.,TRBJ1-1,TRBV9,few,CASSVAIGGDTEAFF,TGTGCCAGCAGCGTAGCGATAGGGGGAGACACTGAAGCTTTCTTT
TRBD1,TRBJ2-1,TRBV6-8,.,CAISRTGESYNEQFF,TGTGCCATCTCCCGGACAGGGGAATCCTACAATGAGCAGTTCTTC
.,TRBJ1-4,TRBV12-5,.,CASGLGQGREKLFF,TGTGCTAGTGGTTTGGGTCAGGGAAGGGAAAAACTGTTTTTT
TRBD1,TRBJ2-7,TRBV9,.,CASSRQGRSYEQYF,TGTGCCAGCAGTCGACAGGGTCGCTCCTACGAGCAGTACTTC
.,TRBJ1-1,TRBV19,.,CASSMGAKNTEAFF,TGTGCCAGTAGTATGGGTGCCAAGAACACTGAAGCTTTCTTT
TRBD1,TRBJ1-1,TRBV11-3,few,CASSKGDRVSVLSTEAFF,TGTGCCAGCAGCAAAGGGGACAGGGTTTCAGTCCTAAGCACTGAAGCTTTCTTT
TRBD1,TRBJ1-2,TRBV19,.,CASSGRDRAHSGGYTF,TGTGCCAGTAGTGGCCGAGACAGGGCTCATTCGGGGGGCTACACCTTC
TRBD2,TRBJ2-2,TRBV30,.,CAWTYGGANTGELFF,TGTGCCTGGACATACGGGGGGGCAAACACCGGGGAGCTGTTTTTT
.,TRBJ1-2,TRBV6-8,medium-sized,CASSPIQRGGYTF,TGTGCCAGCAGCCCTATTCAACGGGGTGGCTACACCTTC
.,TRBJ2-1,TRBV9,few,CASSVALPSYNEQFF,TGTGCCAGCAGCGTAGCACTTCCATCCTACAATGAGCAGTTCTTC
.,TRBJ1-1,TRBV6-7,few,CASSYSGAMNTEAFF,TGTGCCAGCAGTTACTCGGGGGCGATGAACACTGAAGCTTTCTTT
.,TRBJ1-2,TRBV2,few,CASRNRVGYGYTF,TGTGCCAGCAGGAACAGGGTCGGATATGGCTACACCTTC
TRBD1,TRBJ1-1,TRBV11-3,.,CASSHQTGTGGLRRPEAFF,TGTGCCAGCAGCCACCAAACCGGGACAGGGGGCTTAAGAAGACCTGAAGCTTTCTTT
.,TRBJ2-7,TRBV4-1,few,CASSQDSLRGTYEQYF,TGCGCCAGCAGCCAAGACTCGCTCCGGGGGACCTACGAGCAGTACTTC
.,TRBJ2-2,TRBV6-8,few,CASSAGAGTGELFF,TGTGCCAGCAGTGCAGGGGCGGGCACCGGGGAGCTGTTTTTT
.,TRBJ1-5,TRBV19,.,CASGGRRTANQPQHF,TGTGCCAGTGGGGGCAGGAGGACAGCTAATCAGCCCCAGCATTTT
TRBD1,TRBJ1-2,TRBV6-8,many,CASSYSGGLGRGLNYGYTF,TGTGCCAGCAGTTACTCTGGGGGTTTGGGCAGGGGGCTTAACTATGGCTACACCTTC
TRBD1,TRBJ1-1,TRBV9,.,CASSPQVRGDTEAFF,TGTGCCAGCAGCCCACAGGTCAGGGGGGACACTGAAGCTTTCTTT
TRBD1,TRBJ1-6,TRBV11-3,few,CASSVQGISSYNSPLHF,TGTGCCAGCAGCGTACAGGGGATCAGCTCCTATAATTCACCCCTCCACTTT
.,TRBJ1-2,TRBV5-1,.,CASSRTYALGSANYGYTF,TGCGCCAGCAGCCGTACATATGCTCTGGGCTCAGCTAACTATGGCTACACCTTC